The 15 T cell receptor beta chains in this list originate from one sample, sequenced in a study of shared clonotypes between healthy human individuals. Some clones are missing from TCRdb's copy, which holds only in-frame ones; the method was immunoSEQ multiplex PCR. Here the sample spans a few million clones, more than 80% being singletons. Sequencing was carried out using naive CD4+ T cells from PBMCs. Noted subset: CD45RA+ positively selected. These receptors all stem from a man aged 18 to 35 in good health. Some clones in this sample may be carry-over from other donors' samples.

The V gene is TRBV28, the J gene TRBJ1-6, with unresolved D. Trimming stripped 4 bases from V and 5 bases from J, with 12 bases between. The CDR3 loop spans 15 amino acids. Germline CDR1 reads MDHEN; CDR2 reads SYDVKM. The CDR3 DNA sequence: TGTGCCAGCAGTTCCTTGACGTCGGATAATTCACCCCTCCACTTT. Translating it yields CASSSLTSDNSPLHF.

The gene calls are TRBV12-5 and TRBJ2-3; D is undetermined. Germline loops: CDR1 LGHNT, CDR2 FRNRAP. CDR3 length equals 12 residues. Between the trimmed V and J ends, which lost 8 bases and 1 base, there was a span of 7 bases. In DNA, the CDR3 is TGTGCTAGTTCTGCGGGCACAGATACGCAGTATTTT. It translates to CASSAGTDTQYF.

This rearrangement joins TRBV19 to TRBJ2-1, with 7 bases matching TRBD2. The CDR3 runs to 15 residues. The germline V gene encodes CDR1 LNHDA and CDR2 SQIVND (reference sequence). With V trimmed by 3 bases and J by 1 base, 3 bases remained unmatched. The CDR3 protein is CASSMASGSYNEQFF. DNA for the CDR3: TGTGCCAGTAGTATGGCTAGCGGATCCTACAATGAGCAGTTCTTC.

This clone was counted a single time. V usage is TRBV11-2 and J usage is TRBJ1-2; 7 bases are shared with TRBD1. Trimming removed 6 bases from V and 3 bases from J; junction bases left unmatched: 13. The CDR3 is 16 residues long. Germline-derived CDR1 and CDR2 are SGHAT and FQNNGV. The CDR3 region is CASRRLSDRPDYGYTF. As DNA, the CDR3 is TGTGCCAGCAGAAGACTTTCGGACAGGCCGGACTATGGCTACACCTTC.

This chain connects TRBV11-2 to TRBJ2-1, with TRBD1 identical over 8 bases. The CDR3 has 15 residues. Germline V gives CDR1 SGHAT, CDR2 FQNNGV. V lost 3 bases and J lost 9; bases outside the gene matches: 10. The CDR3 reads CASSFRTGLGGEQFF. CDR3 coding DNA: TGTGCCAGCAGCTTTCGGACAGGGCTAGGGGGTGAGCAGTTCTTC.

DNA for the CDR3: TGCGCCAGCAGCTTGGGGACGTTTCTGGACACTGAAGCTTTCTTT. This encodes CASSLGTFLDTEAFF. J is TRBJ1-1 and V is TRBV5-1; no clear D gene. Trimming removed 0 bases at V and 3 bases at J, with 12 bases between. The length of the CDR3 is 15 residues. Per germline, CDR1 SGHRS and CDR2 YFSETQ.

CDR3 coding DNA: TGCGCCAGCAGCTTAGGGCTAGGGGTTGAAGGCTACGAGCAGTACTTC. Amino acid sequence: CASSLGLGVEGYEQYF. The chain combines TRBV5-1 with TRBJ2-7; the D gene is possibly TRBD1 (5 bases). The CDR3 spans 16 residues. Trimming pared 2 bases from V and 3 bases from J, leaving 18 bases between. CDR1 is SGHRS, CDR2 YFSETQ, per germline. Combining the CDR3 with reference TRBV5-1 and TRBJ2-7 gives the whole variable domain KAGVTQTPRYLIKTRGQQVTLSCSPISGHRSVSWYQQTPGQGLQFLFEYFSETQRNKGNFPGRFSGRQFSNSRSEMNVSTLELGDSALYLCASSLGLGVEGYEQYFGPGTRLTVT.

This chain uses TRBV18 with TRBJ2-7, with 7 bases lining up with TRBD2. This CDR3 is 14 amino acids long. Germline CDR1 reads KGHSH; CDR2 reads LQKENI. J was trimmed by 3 bases and V by 5 bases; bases with no gene match: 7. The CDR3 nucleotides are TGTGCCAGCTCATGGCGAAGCGGGGACTACGAGCAGTACTTC. It translates to CASSWRSGDYEQYF.

The chain employs TRBV4-1 and TRBJ2-7; tentatively, D is TRBD1 (6 bases). The CDR3 has 15 residues. The germline V gene has CDR1 MGHRA and CDR2 YSYEKL. Trimming pared 4 bases from V and 1 base from J, leaving 14 bases between. CDR3 bases: TGCGCCAGCAGCCTGACCAGGACAGTTTCCTACGAGCAGTACTTC. Its translation: CASSLTRTVSYEQYF.

To note about this clone: Other DNA sequences in this specimen translate into the identical CDR3. V is TRBV5-1 and J is TRBJ2-5, with a tentative D call TRBD2 (5 bases). Germline-derived CDR1 and CDR2 are SGHRS and YFSETQ. This CDR3 has 12 residues. Trimming cost V 4 bases and J 4 bases, with 8 bases left between them. The chain's CDR3 is CASSQGRETQYF. The CDR3 DNA follows: TGCGCCAGCAGCCAAGGGAGAGAGACCCAGTACTTC.

The rearrangement uses TRBV7-9 and TRBJ1-5; TRBD1 aligns across 9 bases. The V gene's germline CDR1 is SEHNR and CDR2 FQNEAQ (reference sequence). J gave up 1 base and V 5 bases, and 9 bases lay outside the gene matches. The length of the CDR3 is 17 residues. The CDR3 is CASSPGTGRGSNQPQHF. In DNA form, the CDR3 reads TGTGCCAGCAGCCCTGGGACAGGGCGGGGGAGCAATCAGCCCCAGCATTTT.

In regard to this clone: The same CDR3 also results from other DNA sequences found in this sample. This chain connects TRBV5-1 to TRBJ2-1; a weak D match, TRBD1 (6 bases). V was pared by 0 bases and J by 4 bases, with 8 bases between. Germline V CDR1 and CDR2: SGHRS, YFSETQ. This CDR3 has 14 amino acids. The CDR3 DNA follows: TGCGCCAGCAGCTTGGACAGGGTTTACAATGAGCAGTTCTTC. As protein: CASSLDRVYNEQFF.

This rearrangement joins TRBV30 to TRBJ2-5, with no clear D. Trimming left V 4 bases short and J 9 bases short, with 21 bases between. The germline V gene encodes CDR1 GTSNPN and CDR2 SVGIG (reference sequence). This CDR3 has 14 residues. The CDR3 loop reads CAWTPTRLNGPQYF. In nucleotides, the CDR3 is TGTGCCTGGACCCCAACGAGGTTGAATGGGCCCCAGTACTTC. The complete variable domain, with remaining parts taken from reference TRBV30 and TRBJ2-5, reads SQTIHQWPATLVQPVGSPLSLECTVEGTSNPNLYWYRQAAGRGLQLLFYSVGIGQISSEVPQNLSASRPQDRQFILSSKKLLLSDSGFYLCAWTPTRLNGPQYFGPGTRLLVL.

This clone has just one count. V usage is TRBV4-1 and J usage is TRBJ1-3, with D uncertain. This CDR3 is built from 16 residues. Looked up from germline, CDR1 is MGHRA and CDR2 is YSYEKL. V was pared by 2 bases and J by 1 base, with 12 bases between. The CDR3 DNA sequence: TGCGCCAGCAGCCAATATTTACTGGGGTCTGGAAACACCATATATTTT. Residues: CASSQYLLGSGNTIYF.

This clone turned up a few times. Other DNA sequences in the sample encode the same CDR3. V gene TRBV29-1 combines with J gene TRBJ2-3; D not certain. V lost 7 bases, J lost 3 bases, and 5 bases lay in between. Looked up from germline, CDR1 is SQVTM and CDR2 is ANQGSEA. The length of the CDR3 is 10 residues. DNA of the CDR3: TGCAGCGGGGGAACAGATACGCAGTATTTT. Translated, it gives CSGGTDTQYF.